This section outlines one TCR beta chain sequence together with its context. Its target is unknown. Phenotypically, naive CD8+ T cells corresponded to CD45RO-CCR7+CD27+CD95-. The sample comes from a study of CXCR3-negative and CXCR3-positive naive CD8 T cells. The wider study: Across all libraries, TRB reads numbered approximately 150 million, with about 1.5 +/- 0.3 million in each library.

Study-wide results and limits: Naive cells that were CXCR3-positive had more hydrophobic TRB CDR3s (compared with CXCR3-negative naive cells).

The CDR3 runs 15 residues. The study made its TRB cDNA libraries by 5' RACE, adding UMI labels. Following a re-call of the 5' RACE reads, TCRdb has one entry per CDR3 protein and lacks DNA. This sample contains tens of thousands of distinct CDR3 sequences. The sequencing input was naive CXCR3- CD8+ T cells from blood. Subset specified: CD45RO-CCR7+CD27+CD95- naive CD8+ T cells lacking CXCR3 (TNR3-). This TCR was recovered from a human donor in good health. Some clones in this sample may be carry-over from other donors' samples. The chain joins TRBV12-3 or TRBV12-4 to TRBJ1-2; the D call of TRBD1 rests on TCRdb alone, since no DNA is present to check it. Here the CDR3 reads CASSLGQGTNYGYTF.